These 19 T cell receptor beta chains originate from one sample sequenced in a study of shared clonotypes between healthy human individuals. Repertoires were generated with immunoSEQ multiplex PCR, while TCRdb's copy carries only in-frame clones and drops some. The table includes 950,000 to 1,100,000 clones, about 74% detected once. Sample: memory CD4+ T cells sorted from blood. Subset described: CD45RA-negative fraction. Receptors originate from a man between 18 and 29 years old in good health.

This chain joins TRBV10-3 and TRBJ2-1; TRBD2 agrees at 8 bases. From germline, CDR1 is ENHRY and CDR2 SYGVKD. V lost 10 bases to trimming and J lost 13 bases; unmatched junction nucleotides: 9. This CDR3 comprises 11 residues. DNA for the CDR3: TGTGCCACTGTACAAAGCGGGAGCCAGTTCTTC. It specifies CATVQSGSQFF.

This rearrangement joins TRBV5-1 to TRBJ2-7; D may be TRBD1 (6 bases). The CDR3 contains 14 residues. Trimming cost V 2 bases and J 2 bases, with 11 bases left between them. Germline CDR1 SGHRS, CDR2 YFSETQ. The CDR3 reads CASSFRGEPYEQYF. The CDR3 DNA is TGCGCCAGCAGCTTCAGGGGAGAGCCCTACGAGCAGTACTTC.

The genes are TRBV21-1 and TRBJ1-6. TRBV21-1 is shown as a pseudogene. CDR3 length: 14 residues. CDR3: CASSGPPFGLPLHF. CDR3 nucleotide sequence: TGTGCCAGCAGCGGCCCTCCTTTTGGACTCCCCCTCCACTTT.

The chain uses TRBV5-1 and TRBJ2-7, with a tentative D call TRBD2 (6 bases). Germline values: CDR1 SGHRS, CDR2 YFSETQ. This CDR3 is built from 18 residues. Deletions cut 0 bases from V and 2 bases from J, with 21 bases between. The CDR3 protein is CASSLGTLAVPDTYEQYF. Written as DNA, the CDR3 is TGCGCCAGCAGCTTGGGGACCTTAGCGGTGCCCGATACCTACGAGCAGTACTTC.

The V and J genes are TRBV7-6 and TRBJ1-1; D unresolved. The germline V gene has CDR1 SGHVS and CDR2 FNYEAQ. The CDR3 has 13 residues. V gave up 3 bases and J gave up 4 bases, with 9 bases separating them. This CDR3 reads CASSFQFSTEAFF. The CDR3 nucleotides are TGTGCCAGCAGCTTTCAATTCAGCACTGAAGCTTTCTTT.

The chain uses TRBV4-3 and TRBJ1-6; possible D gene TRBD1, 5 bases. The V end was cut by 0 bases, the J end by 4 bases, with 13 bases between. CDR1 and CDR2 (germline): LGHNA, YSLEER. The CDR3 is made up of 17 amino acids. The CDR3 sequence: CASSQESGASYNSPLHF. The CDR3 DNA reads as TGCGCCAGCAGCCAAGAGTCCGGGGCCTCGTATAATTCACCCCTCCACTTT.

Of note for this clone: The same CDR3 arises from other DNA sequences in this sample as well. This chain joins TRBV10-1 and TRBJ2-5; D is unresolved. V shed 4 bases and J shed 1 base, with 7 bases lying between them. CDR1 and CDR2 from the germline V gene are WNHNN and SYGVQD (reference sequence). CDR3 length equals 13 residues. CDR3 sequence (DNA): TGCGCCAGCAGTGGTCAAATCCAAGAGACCCAGTACTTC. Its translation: CASSGQIQETQYF.

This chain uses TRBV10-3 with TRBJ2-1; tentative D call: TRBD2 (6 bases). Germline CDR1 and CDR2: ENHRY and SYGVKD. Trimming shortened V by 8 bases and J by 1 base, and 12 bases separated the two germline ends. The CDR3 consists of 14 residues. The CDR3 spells CAISKEGSYNEQFF. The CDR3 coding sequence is TGTGCCATCTCTAAGGAGGGATCCTACAATGAGCAGTTCTTC.

This CDR3 is CASRKRGATDTQYF. The CDR3 DNA is TGTGCCAGCAGAAAACGGGGGGCCACAGATACGCAGTATTTT. The rearrangement links TRBV27 to TRBJ2-3; possibly TRBD2 for D (7 bases). Trimming removed 6 bases from V and 2 bases from J, with 12 bases in between. Germline V gene lookup returns CDR1 MNHEY and CDR2 SMNVEV (reference sequence). This CDR3 contains 14 residues.

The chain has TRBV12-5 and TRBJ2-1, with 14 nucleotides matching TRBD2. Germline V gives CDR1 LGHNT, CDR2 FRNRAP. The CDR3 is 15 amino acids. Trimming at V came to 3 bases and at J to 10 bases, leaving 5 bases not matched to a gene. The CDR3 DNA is TGTGCTAGTGGTTTCGGACTAGCGGGAGGAGAGGAGCAGTTCTTC. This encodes CASGFGLAGGEEQFF.

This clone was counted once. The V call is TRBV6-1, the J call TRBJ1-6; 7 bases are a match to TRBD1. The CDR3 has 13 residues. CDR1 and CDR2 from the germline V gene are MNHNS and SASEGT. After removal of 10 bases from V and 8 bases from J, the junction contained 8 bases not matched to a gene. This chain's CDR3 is CATARGTDSPLHF. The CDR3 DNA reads TGTGCCACCGCGAGAGGGACAGATTCACCCCTCCACTTT.

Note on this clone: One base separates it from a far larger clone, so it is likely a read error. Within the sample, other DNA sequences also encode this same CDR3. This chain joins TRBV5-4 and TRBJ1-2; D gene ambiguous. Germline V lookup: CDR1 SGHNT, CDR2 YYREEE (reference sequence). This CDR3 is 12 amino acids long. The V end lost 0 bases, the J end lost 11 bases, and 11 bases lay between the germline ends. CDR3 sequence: CASSLGAAGYTF. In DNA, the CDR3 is TGTGCCAGCAGCTTGGGTGCAGCCGGTTACACCTTC.

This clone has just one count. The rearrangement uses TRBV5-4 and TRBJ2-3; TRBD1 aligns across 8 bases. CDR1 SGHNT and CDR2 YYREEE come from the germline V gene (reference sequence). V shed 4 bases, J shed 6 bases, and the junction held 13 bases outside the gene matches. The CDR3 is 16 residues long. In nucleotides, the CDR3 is TGTGCCAGCAGCCCAGGGGGCGCGGGTATGGCGGATACGCAGTATTTT. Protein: CASSPGGAGMADTQYF.

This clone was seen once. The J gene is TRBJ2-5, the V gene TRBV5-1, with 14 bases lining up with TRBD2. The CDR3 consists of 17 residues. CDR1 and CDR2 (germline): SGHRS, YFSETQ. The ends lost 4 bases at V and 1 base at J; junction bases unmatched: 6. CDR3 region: CASSPRLAGGIQETQYF. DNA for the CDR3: TGCGCCAGCAGCCCTCGACTAGCGGGGGGGATCCAAGAGACCCAGTACTTC. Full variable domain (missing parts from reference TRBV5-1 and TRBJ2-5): KAGVTQTPRYLIKTRGQQVTLSCSPISGHRSVSWYQQTPGQGLQFLFEYFSETQRNKGNFPGRFSGRQFSNSRSEMNVSTLELGDSALYLCASSPRLAGGIQETQYFGPGTRLLVL.

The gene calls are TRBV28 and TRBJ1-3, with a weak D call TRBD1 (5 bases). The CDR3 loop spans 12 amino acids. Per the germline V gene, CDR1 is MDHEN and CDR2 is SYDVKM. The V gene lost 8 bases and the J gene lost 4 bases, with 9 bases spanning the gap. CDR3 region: CASRGPGNTIYF. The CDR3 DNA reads TGTGCCAGCCGGGGCCCGGGAAACACCATATATTTT.

The CDR3 nucleotides are TGTGCCAGTAGTATCGACAGGGGTTTCGAGCAGTACTTC. Encoded protein: CASSIDRGFEQYF. The V and J genes are TRBV19 and TRBJ2-7; the match to TRBD1 covers 8 bases. The CDR3 consists of 13 residues. In germline, CDR1 is LNHDA, CDR2 SQIVND (reference sequence). V lost 3 bases, J lost 6 bases, and 4 bases stayed unmatched.

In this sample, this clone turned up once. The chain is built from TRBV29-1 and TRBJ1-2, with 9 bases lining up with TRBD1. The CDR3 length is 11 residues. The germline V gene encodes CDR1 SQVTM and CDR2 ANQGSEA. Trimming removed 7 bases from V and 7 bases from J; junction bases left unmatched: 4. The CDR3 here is CSGGQGAGYTF. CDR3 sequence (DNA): TGCAGCGGGGGACAGGGAGCTGGCTACACCTTC.

CDR3 DNA sequence: TGTGCCAGCAGACGCCAGGGGGCAGATACGCAGTATTTT. Translating gives CASRRQGADTQYF. The V and J genes are TRBV27 and TRBJ2-3; 7 positions match TRBD1. The CDR3 is 13 residues long. V lost 6 bases to trimming and J lost 4 bases; unmatched junction nucleotides: 4. CDR1 is MNHEY, CDR2 SMNVEV, per germline (reference sequence).

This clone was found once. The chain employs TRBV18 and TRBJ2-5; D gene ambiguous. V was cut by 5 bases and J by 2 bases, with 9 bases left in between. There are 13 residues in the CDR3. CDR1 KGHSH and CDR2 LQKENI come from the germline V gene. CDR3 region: CASSYGQQETQYF. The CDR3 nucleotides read TGTGCCAGCTCATACGGGCAGCAAGAGACCCAGTACTTC. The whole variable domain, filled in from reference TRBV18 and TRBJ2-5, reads NAGVMQNPRHLVRRRGQEARLRCSPMKGHSHVYWYRQLPEEGLKFMVYLQKENIIDESGMPKERFSAEFPKEGPSILRIQQVVRGDSAAYFCASSYGQQETQYFGPGTRLLVL.